These 29 T cell receptor beta chains originate from one sample sequenced in a study of blood T cell repertoires in COVID-19. Profiled with immunoSEQ multiplex PCR; TCRdb holds only in-frame clones, not every one. The data hold around 120,000 clones, with approximately 86% observed a single time. What was sequenced was PBMCs or T cells enriched from blood (not recorded which). All receptors come from a woman in her forties or fifties who had recovered from COVID-19.

V is TRBV28 and J is TRBJ1-5; D may be TRBD1 (6 bases). The V gene lost 9 bases and the J gene lost 6 bases, with 15 bases spanning the gap. Germline V gene sequence: CDR1 MDHEN, CDR2 SYDVKM. The CDR3 loop spans 13 amino acids. CDR3 sequence (DNA): TGTGCCAGTCAAACGACAGGCGGTCAGCCCCAGCATTTT. Protein sequence: CASQTTGGQPQHF. Using reference TRBV28 and TRBJ1-5 for the parts outside the CDR3, the full variable domain is DVKVTQSSRYLVKRTGEKVFLECVQDMDHENMFWYRQDPGLGLRLIYFSYDVKMKEKGDIPEGYSVSREKKERFSLILESASTNQTSMYLCASQTTGGQPQHFGDGTRLSIL.

This clone appeared a few times. V usage is TRBV4-3 and J usage is TRBJ1-1; D unclear. Germline loops: CDR1 LGHNA, CDR2 YSLEER. V gave up 0 bases and J gave up 3 bases, with 8 bases separating them. The CDR3 is 14 residues long. The CDR3 protein is CASSQDFTHTEAFF. The CDR3 DNA follows: TGCGCCAGCAGCCAAGATTTCACTCACACTGAAGCTTTCTTT.

V and J are TRBV12-3 or TRBV12-4 and TRBJ1-1, with 10 bases lining up with TRBD1. After removal of 6 bases from V and 7 bases from J, the junction contained 5 bases not matched to a gene. The CDR3 is made up of 13 amino acids. The CDR3 loop is CASSPTGGDEAFF. The CDR3 coding sequence is TGTGCCAGCAGCCCGACAGGGGGCGATGAAGCTTTCTTT.

The chain combines TRBV6-1 with TRBJ1-2; 8 nucleotides match TRBD1. CDR3 size: 13 residues. After removal of 2 bases from V and 7 bases from J, the junction contained 3 bases not matched to a gene. Looked up from germline, CDR1 is MNHNS and CDR2 is SASEGT. The DNA of the CDR3 is TGTGCCAGCAGTGAACAGGGGGCATTTGGCTACACCTTC. Translated, it gives CASSEQGAFGYTF.

This clone was found once. The chain has TRBV7-8 and TRBJ1-2, with no clear D. Trimming pared 3 bases from V and 6 bases from J, leaving 8 bases between. Germline CDR1 SGHVS, CDR2 FQNEAQ. The CDR3 has 12 residues. The CDR3 here is CASSFGGNGYTF. As DNA, the CDR3 is TGTGCCAGCAGCTTTGGCGGGAATGGCTACACCTTC.

The table lists this clone with a count of one. The V gene is TRBV19, the J gene TRBJ2-3; 7 bases match TRBD2. Germline V lookup: CDR1 LNHDA, CDR2 SQIVND (reference sequence). This CDR3 region has 15 residues. V was pared by 6 bases and J by 0 bases, with 6 bases of the junction left unmatched. DNA of the CDR3: TGTGCCAGTAGAATTACTAGCGTGAGCACAGATACGCAGTATTTT. It is translated as CASRITSVSTDTQYF.

This chain connects TRBV5-4 to TRBJ2-7; TRBD1 matches 7 bases. V trimming: 4 bases; J trimming: 8 bases; junction bases outside the gene matches: 12. Germline CDR1 and CDR2: SGHNT and YYREEE (reference sequence). The CDR3 has 14 amino acids. CDR3 nucleotide sequence: TGTGCCAGCAGCCCGGTGGGACAGCTTATGAAGCAGTACTTC. Its protein is CASSPVGQLMKQYF.

The rearrangement joins TRBV18 to TRBJ2-1; 10 bases match TRBD2. Trimming cost V 2 bases and J 6 bases; bases outside gene matches: 16. The CDR3 consists of 19 residues. From germline, CDR1 is KGHSH and CDR2 LQKENI. CDR3 loop: CASSPRITRSGGESNEQFF. The CDR3 bases are TGTGCCAGCTCACCAAGGATCACTCGCAGCGGGGGGGAATCCAATGAGCAGTTCTTC. Drawing the rest from reference TRBV18 and TRBJ2-1, the complete variable domain is NAGVMQNPRHLVRRRGQEARLRCSPMKGHSHVYWYRQLPEEGLKFMVYLQKENIIDESGMPKERFSAEFPKEGPSILRIQQVVRGDSAAYFCASSPRITRSGGESNEQFFGPGTRLTVL.

The chain uses TRBV12-3 or TRBV12-4 and TRBJ1-2; perhaps TRBD1 as D (6 bases). Trimming cost V 4 bases and J 3 bases, with 9 bases left between them. This CDR3 region has 13 residues. The CDR3 DNA is TGTGCCAGCAGTTCGGGACAAGACTATGGCTACACCTTC. Protein product: CASSSGQDYGYTF.

V and J are TRBV24-1 and TRBJ2-3; D perhaps matches TRBD2 (6 bases). CDR3 size: 16 residues. Trimming pared 0 bases from V and 5 bases from J, leaving 14 bases between. CDR1 is KGHDR, CDR2 SFDVKD, per germline. The CDR3 region has the DNA TGTGCCACCAGTGATTTGGTAGGAGGGACCAAAGATACGCAGTATTTT. Residues: CATSDLVGGTKDTQYF.

The gene calls are TRBV19 and TRBJ1-3; the D is unclear. The ends were cut back, 2 bases at V and 0 bases at J, with 8 bases in the middle. The CDR3 runs to 15 residues. CDR1 and CDR2 from the germline V gene are LNHDA and SQIVND (reference sequence). CDR3 sequence (DNA): TGTGCCAGTAGTATATCCCCGAGCTCTGGAAACACCATATATTTT. Its translation: CASSISPSSGNTIYF. Full variable domain (outside the CDR3, taken from reference TRBV19 and TRBJ1-3): DGGITQSPKYLFRKEGQNVTLSCEQNLNHDAMYWYRQDPGQGLRLIYYSQIVNDFQKGDIAEGYSVSREKKESFPLTVTSAQKNPTAFYLCASSISPSSGNTIYFGEGSWLTVV.

This sequence joins TRBV7-8 and TRBJ1-2; D is perhaps TRBD1 (6 bases). The CDR3 covers 17 residues. Per the germline V gene, CDR1 is SGHVS and CDR2 is FQNEAQ. V was pared by 4 bases and J by 4 bases, with 22 bases between. The CDR3 reads CASSSILLSGAIYGYTF. CDR3 coding DNA: TGTGCCAGCAGCTCTATCCTCCTTTCAGGGGCCATCTATGGCTACACCTTC.

The chain employs TRBV28 and TRBJ2-7; unclear D gene. The CDR3 runs to 10 residues. Germline V gene sequence: CDR1 MDHEN, CDR2 SYDVKM. V was cut by 8 bases and J by 6 bases, with 8 bases left in between. CDR3 loop: CASGPREQYF. CDR3 DNA sequence: TGTGCCAGCGGGCCACGCGAGCAGTACTTC.

The chain has TRBV5-8 and TRBJ1-1; D is perhaps TRBD1 (5 bases). Germline V lookup: CDR1 SGHTS, CDR2 YDEGEE. The CDR3 is 13 residues long. Trimming shortened V by 2 bases and J by 6 bases, and 11 bases separated the two germline ends. CDR3 nucleotide sequence: TGTGCCAGCAGCTTAAGACAGTTCTCTGAAGCTTTCTTT. It encodes CASSLRQFSEAFF. The full variable domain, completed using reference TRBV5-8 and TRBJ1-1, is EAGVTQSPTHLIKTRGQQATLRCSPISGHTSVYWYQQALGLGLQFLLWYDEGEERNRGNFPPRFSGRQFPNYSSELNVNALELEDSALYLCASSLRQFSEAFFGQGTRLTVV.

This chain joins TRBV19 and TRBJ1-2; D possibly corresponds to TRBD1 (6 bases). The CDR3 covers 15 residues. Germline values: CDR1 LNHDA, CDR2 SQIVND (reference sequence). V lost 4 bases and J lost 3, with 15 bases in between. The chain's CDR3 is CASSNSGEYDYGYTF. CDR3 coding DNA: TGTGCCAGTAGTAATTCAGGGGAATATGACTATGGCTACACCTTC.

V gene TRBV5-1 combines with J gene TRBJ1-1; D not certain. Germline V CDR1 and CDR2: SGHRS, YFSETQ. This CDR3 has 14 amino acids. V lost 4 bases and J 0 bases, leaving 10 bases between the germline ends. As DNA, the CDR3 is TGCGCCAGCAGCGAACAAGTAATGAACACTGAAGCTTTCTTT. This sequence encodes CASSEQVMNTEAFF.

This clone was observed a few times. V usage is TRBV5-1 and J usage is TRBJ2-4, with D tentatively TRBD1 (6 bases). The CDR3 is made up of 15 amino acids. Trimming cost V 0 bases and J 5 bases, with 12 bases left between them. Germline CDR1 SGHRS, CDR2 YFSETQ. The CDR3 DNA is TGCGCCAGCAGCTTGGAGGGGGTCCCAGAAAACATTCAGTACTTC. This gives the protein CASSLEGVPENIQYF.

The chain recombines TRBV7-8 with TRBJ2-1; D may be TRBD1 (6 bases). V lost 1 base, J lost 7 bases, and 17 bases lay in between. The CDR3 is 16 amino acids. The germline V gene encodes CDR1 SGHVS and CDR2 FQNEAQ. CDR3 residues: CASSLGLSRGLNEQFF. The CDR3 nucleotides are TGTGCCAGCAGCTTAGGGTTGAGTAGGGGGTTAAATGAGCAGTTCTTC.

This clone was seen once. J is TRBJ2-7 and V is TRBV3-1 (or the pseudogene TRBV3-2), with 9 bases identical to TRBD2. V dropped 1 base and J dropped 2; count of bases not matched to a gene: 9. Germline V lookup: CDR1 LGHDT, CDR2 YNNKEL (reference sequence). The CDR3 sequence is 17 residues long. The chain's CDR3 is CASSQVWRRGGTYEQYF. The CDR3 DNA reads as TGTGCCAGCAGCCAAGTGTGGCGGCGGGGGGGAACCTACGAGCAGTACTTC.

The rearrangement joins TRBV14 to TRBJ2-1; 10 bases agree with TRBD1. CDR3 length: 16 amino acids. V lost 3 bases and J lost 4; bases outside the gene matches: 6. The germline V gene has CDR1 SGHDN and CDR2 FVKESK. The CDR3 reads CASSHSGTGVYNEQFF. In DNA, the CDR3 is TGTGCCAGCAGCCACAGCGGGACAGGGGTTTACAATGAGCAGTTCTTC. The variable domain in full, completed from reference TRBV14 and TRBJ2-1, reads EAGVTQFPSHSVIEKGQTVTLRCDPISGHDNLYWYRRVMGKEIKFLLHFVKESKQDESGMPNNRFLAERTGGTYSTLKVQPAELEDSGVYFCASSHSGTGVYNEQFFGPGTRLTVL.

The V gene is TRBV3-1 (or the pseudogene TRBV3-2), the J gene TRBJ1-6, with a weak D call TRBD1 (5 bases). Trimming removed 3 bases at V and 7 bases at J, with 7 bases between. Germline values: CDR1 LGHDT, CDR2 YNNKEL (reference sequence). The CDR3 sequence is 13 residues long. Written as DNA, the CDR3 is TGTGCCAGCAGCCAGGGGGGAAATTCACCCCTCCACTTT. Translating gives CASSQGGNSPLHF.

This clone was detected only once. This chain links TRBV19 with TRBJ1-2; D is unclear. Germline V lookup: CDR1 LNHDA, CDR2 SQIVND (reference sequence). The CDR3 is 13 residues long. Trimming shortened V by 10 bases and J by 0 bases, and 12 bases separated the two germline ends. CDR3 sequence: CAIGSGTNYGYTF. The CDR3 nucleotides are TGTGCCATTGGATCAGGAACTAACTATGGCTACACCTTC.

V is TRBV4-1 and J is TRBJ2-7; weak D call: TRBD1 (5 bases). The germline V gene encodes CDR1 MGHRA and CDR2 YSYEKL. V was trimmed by 1 base and J by 3 bases, leaving 16 bases between them. There are 16 residues in the CDR3. CDR3 in amino acids: CASSQAQDSTRYEQYF. In nucleotides, the CDR3 is TGCGCCAGCAGCCAAGCCCAAGACAGTACCCGCTACGAGCAGTACTTC.

J is TRBJ1-4 and V is TRBV29-1; 9 nucleotides align to TRBD1. The CDR3 totals 13 residues. The ends lost 6 bases at V and 7 bases at J; junction bases unmatched: 6. CDR1 is SQVTM and CDR2 is ANQGSEA in the germline V gene. The CDR3 region has the DNA TGCAGCGTGGTACAGGGGGCGACTGAAAAACTGTTTTTT. Translating gives CSVVQGATEKLFF.

The chain combines TRBV7-2 with TRBJ1-4, with D hard to call. Germline V CDR1 and CDR2: SGHTA, FQGNSA. The CDR3 loop spans 16 amino acids. V was clipped by 1 base and J by 4 bases, with 13 bases between them. This CDR3 is CASSLDFGRLNEKLFF. The CDR3 nucleotides are TGTGCCAGCAGCTTAGATTTCGGCAGGCTTAATGAAAAACTGTTTTTT.

The V and J genes are TRBV5-4 and TRBJ2-1; D might be TRBD1 (6 bases). The V gene's germline CDR1 is SGHNT and CDR2 YYREEE (reference sequence). V was clipped by 2 bases and J by 6 bases, with 18 bases between them. The CDR3 runs to 16 residues. The DNA of the CDR3 is TGTGCCAGCAGCTTCCGGTTAGGGGGAGAATTCAATGAGCAGTTCTTC. The encoded protein is CASSFRLGGEFNEQFF.

The chain carries TRBV12-3 or TRBV12-4 and TRBJ2-2; D gene unclear. The CDR3 is 13 residues long. V lost 4 bases and J lost 8, with 11 bases in between. CDR3 residues: CASSSNFRGELFF. The CDR3 DNA is TGTGCCAGCAGTTCCAACTTCAGGGGGGAGCTGTTTTTT.

The rearrangement uses TRBV12-3 or TRBV12-4 and TRBJ1-2; D is unresolved. This CDR3 spans 13 amino acids. V was clipped by 3 bases and J by 0 bases, with 5 bases between them. The CDR3 nucleotides are TGTGCCAGCAGTTTCTTAGCTAACTATGGCTACACCTTC. It translates to CASSFLANYGYTF.

This chain uses TRBV29-1 with TRBJ2-1; the D is unclear. Trimming took 3 bases from V and 4 from J, leaving 16 bases between them. The V gene's germline CDR1 is SQVTM and CDR2 ANQGSEA. The length of the CDR3 is 15 residues. This CDR3 reads CSVDMDRLVYNEQFF. CDR3 sequence (DNA): TGCAGCGTTGACATGGATAGGCTAGTGTACAATGAGCAGTTCTTC.